The rows below give T cell receptor beta chains drawn from one sample of a study of blood T cell repertoires in COVID-19. Method: immunoSEQ multiplex PCR; TCRdb's copy keeps in-frame clones and lacks some. The table has some 230,000 clones, 82% seen once; the top ten hold less than 9.5%. Sequencing used peripheral blood. These receptors came from an elderly woman with COVID-19, enrolled during active disease. The conserved cysteine and the conserved F or W are not part of the CDR3 here. Fields, in order: J gene, V gene, D gene, CDR3 protein. A D gene is named only where the DNA matches it firmly.

>TRBJ2-3|TRBV18|NA
ASSPQSRPGQRTVDTQY
>TRBJ2-7|TRBV7-2|TRBD2
ASSPEFSGAAYEQY
>TRBJ2-3|TRBV6-5|TRBD2
ATVGLAGEADTQY
>TRBJ2-6|TRBV11-2|NA
ASSSPRGANVLT
>TRBJ1-3|TRBV5-1|NA
ASSLEGQPSGNTIY
>TRBJ1-1|TRBV28|TRBD1
ASKRDRVTEAF
>TRBJ2-7|TRBV4-1|TRBD2
ASSQTLAGISYEQY
>TRBJ2-7|TRBV7-9|TRBD2
ASSFRQAGGPNEQY
>TRBJ2-5|TRBV18|NA
ASSPGDKETQY
>TRBJ2-3|TRBV5-1|NA
ASSLGRAWDTQY
>TRBJ1-4|TRBV6-2/TRBV6-3|TRBD1
ASSRRQGNEKLF
>TRBJ2-3|TRBV5-4|TRBD1
ASSTGDRGSDTQY
>TRBJ1-1|TRBV5-1|TRBD1
ASSLGDSPGDTEAF
>TRBJ2-5|TRBV11-2|TRBD2
ASSLEGRTSVTQETQY
>TRBJ2-7|TRBV7-9|NA
ASSLAIGGYEQY
>TRBJ2-3|TRBV7-6|TRBD1
ASSWGQGRPDTQY
>TRBJ1-5|TRBV21-1|NA
ASMGGVCNQPQH
>TRBJ1-1|TRBV6-6|TRBD1
ASSRGGAGGFGTEAF
>TRBJ1-4|TRBV19|NA
ASSRGLTNEKLF
>TRBJ1-1|TRBV29-1|NA
SVASGVGAF
>TRBJ2-2|TRBV5-4|TRBD2
ATQLGGLAGGAGTGELF
>TRBJ2-2|TRBV7-2|NA
ASSIPGTGELF
>TRBJ2-2|TRBV6-2/TRBV6-3|NA
ASSFSGRDTGELF
>TRBJ2-4|TRBV6-2/TRBV6-3|NA
ASSYGSLSLAKNIQY
>TRBJ2-2|TRBV6-4|NA
ASSDEGAGELF
>TRBJ2-2|TRBV7-3|NA
ASSFSPGTGELF
>TRBJ1-2|TRBV11-2|NA
ASSLGWTYVYGYT
>TRBJ1-2|TRBV10-3|TRBD1
AISESGTVQGYT
>TRBJ1-4|TRBV5-6|TRBD1
ASSLQGGGEKLF
>TRBJ1-5|TRBV7-6|NA
ASSLTQKNSNQPQH
>TRBJ1-6|TRBV3-1/TRBV3-2|NA
ASSQEWTAGSPLH
>TRBJ1-2|TRBV12-3/TRBV12-4|NA
ASYRPGNYGYT
>TRBJ1-2|TRBV6-5|NA
ASSYSKSPNYGYT
>TRBJ1-4|TRBV4-2|NA
ASSQEGGLGNEKLF
>TRBJ2-4|TRBV18|TRBD2
ASSPQAGRDIQY
>TRBJ1-1|TRBV3-1/TRBV3-2|NA
ASSQEVLTGTTEAF
>TRBJ1-2|TRBV15|TRBD1
ATSRAGQGIGYGYT
>TRBJ2-3|TRBV3-1/TRBV3-2|TRBD2
ASSTSGADTQY
>TRBJ1-3|TRBV6-6|TRBD1
ASSRSSGGGSGNTIY
>TRBJ2-5|TRBV18|NA
ASSPPAVETQY
>TRBJ1-1|TRBV28|TRBD1
ASSTRGRNDF
>TRBJ2-5|TRBV5-1|NA
AVPRETQY
>TRBJ1-2|TRBV30|TRBD1
AWRGQGAGGYT
>TRBJ1-1|TRBV18|NA
ASSDRITEAF